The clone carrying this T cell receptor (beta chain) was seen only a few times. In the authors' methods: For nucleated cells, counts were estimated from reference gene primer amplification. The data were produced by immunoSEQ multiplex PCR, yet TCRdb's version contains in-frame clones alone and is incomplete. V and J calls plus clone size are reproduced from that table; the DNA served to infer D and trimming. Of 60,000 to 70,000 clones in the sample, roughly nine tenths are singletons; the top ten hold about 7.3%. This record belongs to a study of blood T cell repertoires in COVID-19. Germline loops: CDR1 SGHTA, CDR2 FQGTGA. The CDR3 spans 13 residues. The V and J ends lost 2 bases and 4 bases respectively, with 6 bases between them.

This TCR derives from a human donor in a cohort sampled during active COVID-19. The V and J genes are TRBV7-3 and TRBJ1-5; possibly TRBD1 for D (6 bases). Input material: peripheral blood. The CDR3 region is CASSLDRNQPQHF. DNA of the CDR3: TGTGCCAGCAGCTTAGACAGGAATCAGCCCCAGCATTTT.